The entry below gives a single TCR beta chain sequence along with its context. Its antigen is not identified. CDR1 SGHTA and CDR2 FQGNSA come from the germline V gene. Trimming pared 0 bases from V and 14 bases from J, leaving 11 bases between. This CDR3 comprises 13 residues. The PCR employed 60 Vbeta primers together with 13 Jbeta primers. Measured with immunoSEQ multiplex PCR; TCRdb has only the in-frame clones, and not every one. The sample records about 140,000 clones, 82% being singletons. The sample belongs to a study of cytomegalovirus exposure and HLA in healthy donors. Background on the study: Out of 180 million or so T cells, an earlier analysis found 117 million unique TCR beta sequences in total. Findings and caveats of the study: A few CMV-associated chains were confirmed in vitro to be specific for CMV antigens.

The clonotype comes from a man aged 30 to 45 in good health and CMV-seropositive. Sequenced sample: PBMCs. V gene TRBV7-2 combines with J gene TRBJ1-6; D possibly corresponds to TRBD1 (6 bases). DNA of the CDR3: TGTGCCAGCAGCTTAGCAGGGGGGGGGACCCTCCACTTT. Encoded protein: CASSLAGGGTLHF.